Below, 25 T cell receptor beta chains from the same sample are listed, as sequenced in a study of T-cell reconstitution after alpha-beta-depleted transplantation in children. Unique molecular identifiers were incorporated during preparation of the TCRbeta library. TCRdb fed the PCR reads into MiXCR, producing one record per CDR3 protein. Here the sample spans over 85,000 distinct CDR3 sequences, about 7.5% being singletons. Sequencing used PBMCs, obtained before TCRalphabeta/CD19-depleted stem cell transplant. The source of these receptors is a boy under 10 years old with acute lymphoblastic leukemia, due to receive a stem cell transplant.

There are many counts of this clonotype. The J gene is TRBJ2-3, the V gene TRBV12-3 or TRBV12-4; perhaps TRBD2 as D (6 bases). V shed 6 bases and J shed 2 bases, with 18 bases lying between them. The CDR3 is 16 amino acids. CDR3 DNA: TGTGCCAGCAGCCTACCCGTTGGGGGGTTCACAGATACGCAGTATTTT. This codes for CASSLPVGGFTDTQYF.

This clonotype appeared a few times. The V gene is TRBV12-3 or TRBV12-4, the J gene TRBJ2-3; 9 bases line up with TRBD2. This CDR3 spans 20 amino acids. V shed 3 bases and J 4 bases; nucleotides not matched to a gene: 20. The CDR3 sequence: CASSFSSGLVRRGGPDTQYF. CDR3 DNA sequence: TGTGCCAGCAGTTTTTCGAGCGGTCTGGTGCGGCGGGGGGGCCCAGATACGCAGTATTTT.

This clonotype was seen many times. The chain joins TRBV29-1 to TRBJ2-3, with 13 nucleotides matching TRBD2. With V trimmed by 6 bases and J by 5 bases, 5 bases remained unmatched. There are 14 residues in the CDR3. Germline V gene lookup returns CDR1 SQVTM and CDR2 ANQGSEA. The CDR3 reads CSVGTSGVQDTQYF. In DNA, the CDR3 is TGCAGCGTGGGGACTAGCGGGGTTCAAGATACGCAGTATTTT.

The J gene is TRBJ2-3, the V gene TRBV4-3; 10 bases agree with TRBD2. Germline loops: CDR1 LGHNA, CDR2 YSLEER. After removal of 0 bases from V and 4 bases from J, the junction contained 7 bases not matched to a gene. The CDR3 consists of 17 residues. CDR3 bases: TGCGCCAGCAGCCAAGATCCCCAGCGGGGGGGCCCAGATACGCAGTATTTT. Translated: CASSQDPQRGGPDTQYF.

This clonotype was detected ten times or more. The chain joins TRBV7-3 to TRBJ1-1; no reliable D call. In germline, CDR1 is SGHTA, CDR2 FQGTGA. Trimming took 2 bases from V and 0 from J, leaving 10 bases between them. This CDR3 contains 15 residues. The DNA for the CDR3 is TGTGCCAGCAGCTTAGACCCAGCACTGAACACTGAAGCTTTCTTT. It specifies CASSLDPALNTEAFF.

The V call is TRBV19, the J call TRBJ2-1, with 8 nucleotides matching TRBD2. In germline, CDR1 is LNHDA, CDR2 SQIVND (reference sequence). This CDR3 has 14 residues. The trim removed 7 bases at V and 4 bases at J, leaving 6 bases unmatched. CDR3 sequence reads: CASTGGAKYNEQFF. In nucleotides, the CDR3 is TGTGCCAGTACCGGGGGGGCCAAGTACAATGAGCAGTTCTTC.

In its sample, this clonotype was seen a few times. The chain is built from TRBV7-6 and TRBJ2-7; D perhaps matches TRBD1 (6 bases). The CDR3 has 16 residues. The ends were cut back, 5 bases at V and 2 bases at J, with 19 bases in the middle. Germline lookup yields CDR1 SGHVS and CDR2 FNYEAQ. CDR3 amino acids: CASSASAGQGPYEQYF. The CDR3 coding sequence is TGTGCCAGCAGCGCTTCGGCTGGGCAGGGGCCCTACGAGCAGTACTTC.

The table lists this clonotype with many counts. The chain carries TRBV5-1 and TRBJ2-7; a weak D match, TRBD1 (5 bases). Germline V lookup: CDR1 SGHRS, CDR2 YFSETQ. The CDR3 totals 14 residues. V dropped 0 bases and J dropped 4 bases, with 11 bases sitting between them. Here the CDR3 reads CASSLAAREYEQYF. CDR3 coding DNA: TGCGCCAGCAGCTTGGCAGCCAGGGAATACGAGCAGTACTTC.

This clonotype showed up just a few times. The chain joins TRBV12-3 or TRBV12-4 to TRBJ2-7; a weak D match, TRBD1 (6 bases). Trimming took 3 bases from V and 1 from J, leaving 7 bases between them. There are 13 residues in the CDR3. The CDR3 spells CASSFGQSYEQYF. The CDR3 DNA is TGTGCCAGCAGTTTTGGACAGTCCTACGAGCAGTACTTC.

The chain employs TRBV7-8 and TRBJ1-5; D remains ambiguous. Trimming stripped 1 base from V and 9 bases from J, with 7 bases between. The germline V gene has CDR1 SGHVS and CDR2 FQNEAQ. The CDR3 runs 12 residues. In DNA, the CDR3 is TGTGCCAGCAGCTTAGATATTGGGCCCCAGCATTTT. It translates to CASSLDIGPQHF. Based on the CDR3 plus reference TRBV7-8 and TRBJ1-5, the full variable domain is GAGVSQSPRYKVAKRGQDVALRCDPISGHVSLFWYQQALGQGPEFLTYFQNEAQLDKSGLPSDRFFAERPEGSVSTLKIQRTQQEDSAVYLCASSLDIGPQHFGDGTRLSIL.

This clonotype has a single count. A much larger clone lies a single base off, so this may be a read error. This sequence joins TRBV21-1 and TRBJ2-3; the D call in the table, TRBD2, was not verified against the DNA. TRBV21-1 is marked as a pseudogene. There are 17 residues in the CDR3. The chain's CDR3 is CASSKALAGGRTDTRYF. The CDR3 DNA reads TGTGCCAGCAGCAAAGCACTAGCGGGGGGGCGCACAGATACGCGGTATTTT.

This clonotype was seen once. One end of the junction varies from germline; a read error may be responsible. This rearrangement joins TRBV28 to TRBJ2-6, with D possibly being TRBD1 (6 bases). The CDR3 has 16 residues. Germline lookup yields CDR1 MDHEN and CDR2 SYDVKM. As DNA, the CDR3 is TGTGCCAGCGGCCTCAGGGGATTCTCTGTGGCCAACGTCCTGACTTTC. Translating gives CASGLRGFSVANVLTF.

The sample holds many counts of this clonotype. V and J are TRBV3-1 and TRBJ2-2, with a weak D call TRBD2 (6 bases). The CDR3 covers 16 residues. With 6 bases removed from V and 6 bases from J, the gap between germline ends came to 20 bases. CDR1 is LGHDT, CDR2 YNNKEL, per germline (reference sequence). The DNA for the CDR3 is TGTGCCAGCAGGAACGCGCGGGGTGCGGGGTCCGGGGAGCTGTTTTTT. Translated, it gives CASRNARGAGSGELFF.

There are a few counts of this clonotype. The CDR3 spells CASSYSGTGTEAFF. The CDR3 bases are TGTGCCAGCAGTTACTCGGGGACAGGCACTGAAGCTTTCTTT. The rearrangement joins TRBV6-5 to TRBJ1-1, with TRBD1 identical over 8 bases. V was pared by 0 bases and J by 4 bases, with 1 base of the junction left unmatched. Germline CDR1 and CDR2: MNHEY and SVGAGI. The CDR3 contains 14 residues.

Written as DNA, the CDR3 is TGTGCCAGCCAGGACTACTACAATGAGCAGTTCTTC. Translating gives CASQDYYNEQFF. The chain combines TRBV19 with TRBJ2-1, with D tentatively TRBD2 (6 bases). The germline CDR1 and CDR2 sequences are LNHDA and SQIVND (reference sequence). CDR3 size: 12 residues. Trimming stripped 9 bases from V and 3 bases from J, with 9 bases between.

This clonotype showed up many times. The chain is built from TRBV6-4 and TRBJ2-3; 8 bases align to TRBD2. J gave up 3 bases and V 0 bases, and 8 bases lay outside the gene matches. This CDR3 has 17 residues. Germline lookup yields CDR1 MRHNA and CDR2 SNTAGT. The CDR3 coding sequence is TGTGCCAGCAGTGACTCGTACACCTCGGGGGGGACAGATACGCAGTATTTT. Protein: CASSDSYTSGGTDTQYF.

This chain uses TRBV24-1 with TRBJ2-5, with D unresolved. Trimming left V 3 bases short and J 2 bases short, with 18 bases between. The V gene's germline CDR1 is KGHDR and CDR2 SFDVKD. The CDR3 covers 17 residues. The CDR3: CATSDGRTLPLQETQYF. In nucleotides, the CDR3 is TGTGCCACCAGTGATGGAAGGACCCTCCCCCTACAAGAGACCCAGTACTTC.

The sample holds many counts of this clonotype. This chain uses TRBV20-1 with TRBJ1-2; D is possibly TRBD1 (5 bases). This CDR3 has 10 amino acids. V was cut by 3 bases and J by 7 bases, with 6 bases left in between. Germline lookup yields CDR1 DFQATT and CDR2 SNEGSKA (reference sequence). For the CDR3, the DNA is TGCAGTGCTAGTCAGGGTGGCTACACCTTC. This sequence encodes CSASQGGYTF.

This clonotype was picked up a small number of times. This chain uses TRBV4-1 with TRBJ2-7; TRBD1 or TRBD2 may be the D gene (6 bases each). The CDR3 spans 14 residues. The V gene's germline CDR1 is MGHRA and CDR2 YSYEKL. V gave up 1 base and J gave up 3 bases, with 10 bases separating them. CDR3 sequence reads: CASSQARGVYEQYF. CDR3 coding DNA: TGCGCCAGCAGCCAAGCGAGGGGGGTCTACGAGCAGTACTTC.

The genes are TRBV15 and TRBJ2-5, with a tentative D call TRBD2 (6 bases). CDR3 length equals 16 residues. In germline, CDR1 is LNHNV, CDR2 YYDKDF (reference sequence). V lost 0 bases and J lost 2, with 13 bases in between. The DNA of the CDR3 is TGTGCCACCAGCAGAGATCGTCGGGGACTTCAAGAGACCCAGTACTTC. Its protein product is CATSRDRRGLQETQYF.

The rearrangement links TRBV11-2 to TRBJ1-1; 7 bases align to TRBD1. J was trimmed by 2 bases and V by 6 bases; bases with no gene match: 6. Germline V gives CDR1 SGHAT, CDR2 FQNNGV. This CDR3 comprises 14 residues. CDR3 in amino acids: CASSFYRGNTEAFF. CDR3 coding DNA: TGTGCCAGCAGTTTTTACAGGGGAAACACTGAAGCTTTCTTT.

J is TRBJ1-1 and V is TRBV5-1; TRBD1 might be the D (5 bases). This CDR3 is 15 amino acids long. CDR1 and CDR2 from the germline V gene are SGHRS and YFSETQ. The V gene lost 2 bases and the J gene lost 8 bases, with 19 bases spanning the gap. The CDR3 sequence is CASSFGGMRTFEAFF. The CDR3 DNA reads as TGCGCCAGCAGCTTCGGGGGGATGCGGACTTTCGAAGCTTTCTTT.

This chain uses TRBV19 with TRBJ1-2; D is undetermined. Germline values: CDR1 LNHDA, CDR2 SQIVND (reference sequence). CDR3 size: 13 residues. V shed 5 bases and J shed 5 bases, with 12 bases lying between them. The CDR3 sequence: CASSPHKGYGYTF. The CDR3 nucleotides are TGTGCCAGTAGTCCCCACAAGGGATATGGCTACACCTTC.

This clonotype was recorded at least ten times. This chain joins TRBV6-4 and TRBJ2-2; D unclear. Germline V CDR1 and CDR2: MRHNA, SNTAGT. This CDR3 is 15 amino acids long. V lost 5 bases and J lost 1, with 11 bases in between. The CDR3 here is CASSPSTGNTGELFF. The CDR3, as DNA: TGTGCCAGCAGTCCTTCGACTGGGAACACCGGGGAGCTGTTTTTT.

The chain carries TRBV20-1 and TRBJ2-3, with 16 bases aligning to TRBD2. This CDR3 comprises 17 residues. Germline V gene sequence: CDR1 DFQATT, CDR2 SNEGSKA (reference sequence). The V gene end was trimmed by 5 bases and the J gene end by 1 base; junction bases not matched to a gene: 6. This CDR3 is CSAYGTSGGAGTDTQYF. In DNA, the CDR3 is TGCAGTGCTTACGGGACTAGCGGGGGGGCCGGCACAGATACGCAGTATTTT.